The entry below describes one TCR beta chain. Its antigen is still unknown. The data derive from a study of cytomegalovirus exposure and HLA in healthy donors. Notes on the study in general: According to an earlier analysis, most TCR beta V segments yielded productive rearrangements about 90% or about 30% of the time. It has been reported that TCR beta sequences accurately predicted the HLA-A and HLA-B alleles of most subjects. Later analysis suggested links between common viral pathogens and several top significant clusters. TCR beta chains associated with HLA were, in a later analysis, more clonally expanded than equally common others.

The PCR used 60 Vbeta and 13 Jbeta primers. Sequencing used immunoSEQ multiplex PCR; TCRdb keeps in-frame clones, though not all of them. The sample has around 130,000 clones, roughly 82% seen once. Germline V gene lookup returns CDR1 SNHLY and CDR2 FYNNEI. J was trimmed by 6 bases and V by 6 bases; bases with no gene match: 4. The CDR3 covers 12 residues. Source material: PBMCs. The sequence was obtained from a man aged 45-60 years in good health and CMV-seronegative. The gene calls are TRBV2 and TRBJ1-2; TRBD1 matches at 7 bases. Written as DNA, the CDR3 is TGTGCCAGCAGAACTACAGGGGATGGCTACACCTTC. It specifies CASRTTGDGYTF.